Shown below are 3 T cell receptor beta chains from a single sample sequenced in a study of control samples from healthy donors and cancer patients. Clones were sequenced by immunoSEQ multiplex PCR, and TCRdb holds only the in-frame ones, with some missing. The sample consists of 85,000 to 100,000 clones, more than 85% of them appearing once. Sequences were obtained from blood. All receptors derive from a man between 18 and 29 years old in good health.

The genes are TRBV5-6 and TRBJ2-7; TRBD2 might be the D (6 bases). The CDR3 loop spans 19 amino acids. The ends were cut back, 3 bases at V and 0 bases at J, with 25 bases in the middle. Germline V gives CDR1 SGHDT, CDR2 YYEEEE. The DNA of the CDR3 is TGTGCCAGCAGCTCGGGGGTACAACCAGCAATCACCCCCTCCTACGAGCAGTACTTC. It is translated as CASSSGVQPAITPSYEQYF.

The rearrangement links TRBV6-6 to TRBJ1-3; D possibly corresponds to TRBD1 (5 bases). V was clipped by 2 bases and J by 3 bases, with 11 bases between them. The CDR3 has 15 amino acids. From germline, CDR1 is MNHNY and CDR2 SVGAGI (reference sequence). CDR3 amino acids: CASSYASGYGNTIYF. The CDR3 DNA sequence: TGTGCCAGCAGTTACGCCTCAGGGTATGGAAACACCATATATTTT.

The CDR3 protein is CASRIHANTEAFF. DNA for the CDR3: TGTGCCAGCAGAATACACGCGAACACTGAAGCTTTCTTT. The chain couples TRBV27 to TRBJ1-1; no clear D. The germline V and J ends were trimmed by 6 bases and 1 base, with 9 bases remaining between them. CDR1 and CDR2 from the germline V gene are MNHEY and SMNVEV (reference sequence). The CDR3 length is 13 residues.